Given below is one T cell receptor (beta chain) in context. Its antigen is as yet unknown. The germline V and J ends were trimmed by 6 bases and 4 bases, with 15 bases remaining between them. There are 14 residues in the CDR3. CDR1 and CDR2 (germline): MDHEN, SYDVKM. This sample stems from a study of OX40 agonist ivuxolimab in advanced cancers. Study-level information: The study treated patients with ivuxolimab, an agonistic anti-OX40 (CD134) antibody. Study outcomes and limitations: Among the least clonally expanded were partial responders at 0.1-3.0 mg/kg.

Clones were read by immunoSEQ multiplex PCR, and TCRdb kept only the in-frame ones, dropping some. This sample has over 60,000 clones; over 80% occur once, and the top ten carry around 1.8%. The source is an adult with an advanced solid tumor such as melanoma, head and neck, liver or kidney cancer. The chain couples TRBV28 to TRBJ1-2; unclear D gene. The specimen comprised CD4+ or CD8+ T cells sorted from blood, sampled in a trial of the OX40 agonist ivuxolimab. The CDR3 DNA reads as TGTGCCAGCAGAATCCCAGGCCCGTTCTATGGCTACACCTTC. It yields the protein CASRIPGPFYGYTF.